This T cell receptor beta chain is drawn from a study of blood T cells in healthy people across ages. General study results and limits: A strong correlation between TCR beta diversity and naive T cell percentage was seen.

In the case of this clonotype: Its antigen is unknown.

The CDR3 covers 14 residues. J was trimmed by 1 base and V by 10 bases; bases with no gene match: 8. CDR1 is MNHEY, CDR2 SVGEGT, per germline. It was with a sample-barcoded 5' primer and a J-beta primer mix that a second PCR of roughly 7 to 12 cycles was run. Each CDR3 protein is one row after TCRdb ran MiXCR on the 5' RACE reads. The sample comprises 750,000 to 1,000,000 distinct CDR3 sequences, about 28% of which are singletons, and around 9.6% rests with the top ten. This sample also appeared in a second study, on T cells of mothers and their children.

The rearrangement joins TRBV6-2 or TRBV6-3 to TRBJ2-3, with 7 bases lining up with TRBD2. The clonotype originates from a woman aged 40-49 years in good health. Sequencing used blood. The CDR3 DNA follows: TGTGCCACTGCCGGTCTAGCGGGCACAGATACGCAGTATTTT. Protein sequence: CATAGLAGTDTQYF.